What follows is one TCR beta chain and its context. The record originates from a study of blood T cell repertoires in COVID-19. Study as a whole: Some COVID-19 samples were acute and others convalescent; all came from the United States, Italy and Spain. Nucleic acid was either cDNA or gDNA, and it came from T cells, B-cell-depleted T cells, or PBMCs.

The CDR3 sequence is 13 residues long. The V gene's germline CDR1 is SGHTA and CDR2 FQGNSA. V was clipped by 7 bases and J by 4 bases, with 10 bases between them. In the authors' methods: Amplification from reference gene primers served as the basis for estimated nucleated cell counts. Method: immunoSEQ multiplex PCR; TCRdb's copy keeps in-frame clones and lacks some. The V and J calls and clone size come from that table; D and trimming were worked out from the DNA. The sample lists some 240,000 clones, around 82% seen once, with around 7.7% in the top ten. This chain uses TRBV7-2 with TRBJ2-2; D ambiguous. This TCR was sampled from a woman in her 70s with acute or convalescent COVID-19. The sample taken for sequencing was peripheral blood. CDR3 in amino acids: CASKVAATGELFF. CDR3 nucleotides: TGTGCCAGCAAGGTTGCGGCCACCGGGGAGCTGTTTTTT.